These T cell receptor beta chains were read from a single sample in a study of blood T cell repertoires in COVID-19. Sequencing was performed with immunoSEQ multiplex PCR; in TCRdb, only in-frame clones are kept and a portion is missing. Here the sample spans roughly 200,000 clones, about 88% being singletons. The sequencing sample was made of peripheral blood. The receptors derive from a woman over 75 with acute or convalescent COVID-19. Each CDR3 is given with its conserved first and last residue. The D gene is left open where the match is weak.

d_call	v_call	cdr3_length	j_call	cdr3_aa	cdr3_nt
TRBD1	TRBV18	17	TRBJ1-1	CASSPLGQGALRTEAFF	TGTGCCAGCTCACCCCTTGGACAGGGGGCGCTTCGGACTGAAGCTTTCTTT
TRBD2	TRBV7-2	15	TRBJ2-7	CASSSYRTSGYEQYF	TGTGCCAGCAGCTCCTACAGGACTAGCGGATACGAGCAGTACTTC
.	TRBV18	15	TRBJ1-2	CASSPGWAKTYGYTF	TGTGCCAGCTCACCAGGCTGGGCAAAAACCTATGGCTACACCTTC
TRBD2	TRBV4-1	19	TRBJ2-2	CASSPNVLAGGSGTGELFF	TGCGCCAGCAGCCCAAACGTCCTAGCGGGAGGATCGGGGACCGGGGAGCTGTTTTTT
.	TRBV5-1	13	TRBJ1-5	CASSLDVGGPQHF	TGCGCCAGCAGCTTGGATGTAGGAGGGCCCCAGCATTTT
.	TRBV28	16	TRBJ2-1	CASSLLGGKGSNEQFF	TGTGCCAGCAGTTTATTAGGCGGGAAGGGGTCAAATGAGCAGTTCTTC
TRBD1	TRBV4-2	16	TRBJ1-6	CASSQDRKTGGSPLHF	TGTGCCAGCAGCCAAGATCGGAAGACAGGGGGTTCACCCCTCCACTTT
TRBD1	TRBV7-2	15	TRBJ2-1	CASSLGDSSYNEQFF	TGTGCCAGCAGCTTAGGGGACAGCTCGTACAATGAGCAGTTCTTC
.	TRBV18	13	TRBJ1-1	CASSLGEETEAFF	TGTGCCAGCTCACTGGGGGAGGAAACTGAAGCTTTCTTT
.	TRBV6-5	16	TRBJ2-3	CASSYRPTTPTDTQYF	TGTGCCAGCAGTTACCGCCCGACGACTCCCACAGATACGCAGTATTTT
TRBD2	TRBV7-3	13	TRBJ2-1	CASSFPGLDEQFF	TGTGCCAGCAGCTTCCCGGGACTAGATGAGCAGTTCTTC
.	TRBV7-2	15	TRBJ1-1	CASSLQRGGNTEAFF	TGTGCCAGCAGTTTGCAACGAGGGGGGAACACTGAAGCTTTCTTT
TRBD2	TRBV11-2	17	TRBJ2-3	CASSLVSSGSLTDTQYF	TGTGCCAGCAGCTTAGTCTCTAGCGGGAGCCTCACAGATACGCAGTATTTT
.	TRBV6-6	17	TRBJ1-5	CASSPPGGANSNQPQHF	TGTGCCAGCAGTCCCCCGGGAGGGGCGAATAGCAATCAGCCCCAGCATTTT
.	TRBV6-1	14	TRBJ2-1	CASRGGSANNEQFF	TGTGCCAGCAGGGGAGGTAGCGCCAACAATGAGCAGTTCTTC
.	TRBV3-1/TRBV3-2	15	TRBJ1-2	CASSQGGGAQVGYTF	TGTGCCAGCAGCCAAGGTGGTGGGGCCCAGGTTGGCTACACCTTC
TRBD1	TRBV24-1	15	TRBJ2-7	CATSDAGQVPYEQYF	TGTGCCACCAGTGACGCGGGACAGGTTCCCTACGAGCAGTACTTC